What follows describes a single T cell receptor (beta chain). Its antigen is currently unknown. This sample is part of a study of T cells in Graves' hyperthyroidism and ophthalmopathy. Overall study context: Blood was drawn when the patient was first diagnosed and still untreated.

Reasons for excluding patients were uncontrolled infection, other autoimmune disease, pregnancy or lactation. The germline V gene has CDR1 DFQATT and CDR2 SNEGSKA (reference sequence). V was clipped by 6 bases and J by 5 bases, with 14 bases between them. The CDR3 has 14 amino acids. TCR beta CDR3 sequences were amplified from RNA transcripts. The TCR CDR3 was amplified in a first-round RT-PCR using the HTBI primer set. TCRdb reprocessed the multiplex PCR reads via MiXCR and lists one record per CDR3 protein. The repertoire consists of more than 350,000 distinct CDR3 sequences, with approximately 16% occurring once and the leading ten covering about 21%. Study-wide results and limits: Stable hyperthyroidism was separated from ophthalmopathy by a model based on 13 V-J features. The model forecast ophthalmopathy, anticipating it by a median roughly 6 months before onset.

Sequencing was carried out using blood. This receptor was obtained from a woman aged 60-75 years with Graves' ophthalmopathy. V is TRBV20-1 and J is TRBJ1-6, with D unresolved. DNA for the CDR3: TGCAGTGCCCTTAGTGGGTCGAATAATTCACCCCTCCACTTT. Translating it yields CSALSGSNNSPLHF.